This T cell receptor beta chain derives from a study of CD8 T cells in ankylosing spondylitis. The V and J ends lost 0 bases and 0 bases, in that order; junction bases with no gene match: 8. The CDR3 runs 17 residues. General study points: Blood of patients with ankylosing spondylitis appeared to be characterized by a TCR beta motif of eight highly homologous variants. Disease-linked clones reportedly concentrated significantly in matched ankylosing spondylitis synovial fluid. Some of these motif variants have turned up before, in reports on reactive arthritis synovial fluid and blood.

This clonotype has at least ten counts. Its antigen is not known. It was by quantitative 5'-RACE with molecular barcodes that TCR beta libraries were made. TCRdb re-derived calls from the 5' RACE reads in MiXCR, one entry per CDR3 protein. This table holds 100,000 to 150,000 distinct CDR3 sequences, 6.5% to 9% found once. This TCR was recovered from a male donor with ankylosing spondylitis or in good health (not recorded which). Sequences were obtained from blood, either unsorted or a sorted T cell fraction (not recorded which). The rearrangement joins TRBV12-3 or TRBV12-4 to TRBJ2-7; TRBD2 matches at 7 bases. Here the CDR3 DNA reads TGTGCCAGCAGTTTAGCTTTGGGGGGGATCGGCTCCTACGAGCAGTACTTC. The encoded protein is CASSLALGGIGSYEQYF.